This TCR beta chain was observed in a study of Graves' ophthalmopathy and Graves' hyperthyroidism. Ten or more counts support this clonotype. Its antigen is not known. Notes on the study in general: Most thyroid clonotypes expanded beyond 0.001 frequency were also found in blood. Sensitivity of about 70% and specificity of roughly 78% were achieved by the model that predicted ophthalmopathy progression.

Investigators amplified TCR beta CDR3 regions from RNA transcripts. Second-round multiplex PCR came after first-round RT-PCR with HTBI primers. One entry per CDR3 protein, called by TCRdb with MiXCR from the multiplex PCR reads. The profile shows more than 1,000,000 distinct CDR3 sequences, about two fifths of them singletons. Other autoimmune diseases, uncontrolled infections, pregnancy or lactation ruled patients out of participation. Reliance was placed on clinical symptoms, serum thyroxine, TRAb, thyroid ultrasound and orbital computed tomography for diagnosis. Germline V gene data show CDR1 as SGHTA and CDR2 as FQGNSA. The CDR3 has 13 amino acids. V was clipped by 5 bases and J by 4 bases; unmatched bases: 2.

The J gene is TRBJ1-1, the V gene TRBV7-2; the match to TRBD1 covers 9 bases. The sequenced sample consisted of peripheral blood or thyroid tissue (not recorded which). This sequence was found in an adult man with Graves' hyperthyroidism. The DNA for the CDR3 is TGTGCCAGCAGCGCGACAGGGGGCACTGAAGCTTTCTTT. It specifies CASSATGGTEAFF.